This paragraph reports one T cell receptor beta chain. This sample stems from a study of response to subunit inactivated influenza vaccine. MiXCR was run by TCRdb on the RT-PCR reads, yielding one entry per CDR3 protein. The sample has more than 450,000 distinct CDR3 sequences; around 10% are singletons. CDR1 is SQVTM, CDR2 ANQGSEA, per germline. This CDR3 comprises 14 residues. V lost 7 bases and J lost 8; bases outside the gene matches: 11. These data also formed part of another study, on T cells expressing NK-cell markers. That paper states: With UMIs, 5'RACE template switching was used to make TCR beta cDNA. Seven donors tested HCMV-seropositive and one tested seronegative among the eight sequenced. Whether the expanded NKG2C+ T cell clones recognized HCMV remained unclear.

The sequence derives from a man aged 45-65 years who received an inactivated influenza vaccine. The chain links TRBV29-1 to TRBJ2-1, with TRBD2 matching over 10 bases. The sample was PBMCs from blood, taken on the day of vaccination. CDR3 in DNA: TGCAGCGAGACAAGCGGGAGGGTTTACGATGAGCAGTTCTTC. It encodes CSETSGRVYDEQFF.